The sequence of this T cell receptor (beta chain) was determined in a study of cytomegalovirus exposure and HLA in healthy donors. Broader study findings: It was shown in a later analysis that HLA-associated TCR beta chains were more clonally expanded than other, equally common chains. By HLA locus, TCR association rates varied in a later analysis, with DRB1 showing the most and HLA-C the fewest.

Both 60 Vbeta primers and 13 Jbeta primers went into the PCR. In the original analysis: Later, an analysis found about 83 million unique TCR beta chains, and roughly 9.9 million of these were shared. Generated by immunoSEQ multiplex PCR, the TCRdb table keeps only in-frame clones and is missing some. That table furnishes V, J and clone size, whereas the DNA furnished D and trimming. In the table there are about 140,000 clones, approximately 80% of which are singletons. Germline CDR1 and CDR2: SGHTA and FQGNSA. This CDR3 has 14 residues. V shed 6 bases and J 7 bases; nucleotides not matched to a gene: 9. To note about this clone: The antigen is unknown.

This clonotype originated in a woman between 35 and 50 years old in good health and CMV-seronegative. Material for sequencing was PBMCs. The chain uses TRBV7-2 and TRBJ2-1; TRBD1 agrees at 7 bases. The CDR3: CASRVKGAGNEQFF. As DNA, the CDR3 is TGTGCCAGCAGGGTGAAGGGGGCGGGTAATGAGCAGTTCTTC.